This is a list of T cell receptor beta chains from one sample in a study of OX40 agonist ivuxolimab in advanced cancers. The assay was immunoSEQ multiplex PCR, and TCRdb's table has in-frame clones only and misses some. The table shows about 84,000 clones, with about four fifths occurring only once. The material sequenced was CD4+ or CD8+ T cells sorted from blood, taken in a trial of the OX40 agonist ivuxolimab. The receptors come from an adult with an advanced solid tumor such as melanoma, head and neck, liver or kidney cancer. Both conserved end residues are part of each CDR3. Each record gives: J gene, D gene, clone size, V gene, CDR3 DNA, CDR3 protein. D genes are given only for firm matches. A clone size is listed for some rows: how often the clone was seen (once, few, many), or a class if it is expanded.

j_gene: TRBJ2-5; d_gene: -; abundance: -; v_gene: TRBV7-9; CDR3nt: TGTGCCAGCAGCCCATCAACCGCCAGACGGGAGACCCAGTACTTC; CDR3aa: CASSPSTARRETQYF
j_gene: TRBJ2-3; d_gene: -; abundance: -; v_gene: TRBV29-1; CDR3nt: TGCAGCGTTGAGCGCGGGGGCACAGATACGCAGTATTTT; CDR3aa: CSVERGGTDTQYF
j_gene: TRBJ1-1; d_gene: -; abundance: -; v_gene: TRBV5-1; CDR3nt: TGCGCCAGCAGCTTGGCCCCGGGAATGAACACTGAAGCTTTCTTT; CDR3aa: CASSLAPGMNTEAFF
j_gene: TRBJ2-5; d_gene: TRBD2; abundance: -; v_gene: TRBV9; CDR3nt: TGTGCCAGCAGCCCCCGGACTAGCGGGGGAGGAGAGACCCAGTACTTC; CDR3aa: CASSPRTSGGGETQYF
j_gene: TRBJ2-5; d_gene: -; abundance: -; v_gene: TRBV4-3; CDR3nt: TGCGCCAGCAGCCAAGAGTACTGGGAGACCCAGTACTTC; CDR3aa: CASSQEYWETQYF
j_gene: TRBJ2-3; d_gene: -; abundance: -; v_gene: TRBV2; CDR3nt: TGTGCCAGCAGTAAAGGGGATCTGGGCACAGATACGCAGTATTTT; CDR3aa: CASSKGDLGTDTQYF
j_gene: TRBJ1-2; d_gene: -; abundance: -; v_gene: TRBV7-2; CDR3nt: TGTGCCAGCAGCTTCGGCAGTGAACACTATGGCTACACCTTC; CDR3aa: CASSFGSEHYGYTF
j_gene: TRBJ1-5; d_gene: -; abundance: -; v_gene: TRBV27; CDR3nt: TGTGCCAGCAGTTTAGGGGGAGGAGGCGGCAATCAGCCCCAGCATTTT; CDR3aa: CASSLGGGGGNQPQHF
j_gene: TRBJ1-4; d_gene: TRBD1; abundance: -; v_gene: TRBV5-1; CDR3nt: TGCGCCAGCAGCTTCGGGACAGGGGGCTCAACTAATGAAAAACTGTTTTTT; CDR3aa: CASSFGTGGSTNEKLFF
j_gene: TRBJ1-6; d_gene: -; abundance: few; v_gene: TRBV28; CDR3nt: TGTGCCAGCAGCCTTCCCGAATCACCCCTCCACTTT; CDR3aa: CASSLPESPLHF
j_gene: TRBJ2-7; d_gene: -; abundance: -; v_gene: TRBV5-1; CDR3nt: TGCGCCAGCAGCTTGTCCTCCTACGAGCAGTACTTC; CDR3aa: CASSLSSYEQYF
j_gene: TRBJ2-2; d_gene: -; abundance: -; v_gene: TRBV18; CDR3nt: TGTGCCAGCTCACTCGGGAACACCGGGGAGCTGTTTTTT; CDR3aa: CASSLGNTGELFF
j_gene: TRBJ1-4; d_gene: TRBD1; abundance: -; v_gene: TRBV6-1; CDR3nt: TGTGCCAGCCTCGGGACAGGACTACCTAATGAAAAACTGTTTTTT; CDR3aa: CASLGTGLPNEKLFF
j_gene: TRBJ2-7; d_gene: TRBD2; abundance: -; v_gene: TRBV11-2; CDR3nt: TGTGCCAGCAGCTATCGGGGGGAGGGACTCTACGAGCAGTACTTC; CDR3aa: CASSYRGEGLYEQYF
j_gene: TRBJ1-3; d_gene: -; abundance: -; v_gene: TRBV5-4; CDR3nt: TGTGCCAGCAGCTCCGGACAGGGAAACACCATATATTTT; CDR3aa: CASSSGQGNTIYF
j_gene: TRBJ2-7; d_gene: -; abundance: -; v_gene: TRBV19; CDR3nt: TGTGCCAGTAGTATAGGTCGGACCTACGAGCAGTACTTC; CDR3aa: CASSIGRTYEQYF
j_gene: TRBJ1-4; d_gene: -; abundance: -; v_gene: TRBV7-9; CDR3nt: TGTGCCAGCAGCTTTTACCGGGGTTATGAAAAACTGTTTTTT; CDR3aa: CASSFYRGYEKLFF
j_gene: TRBJ1-2; d_gene: -; abundance: -; v_gene: TRBV20-1; CDR3nt: TGCAGTGATTCCGAGGGCGGCTACACCTTC; CDR3aa: CSDSEGGYTF
j_gene: TRBJ2-1; d_gene: -; abundance: -; v_gene: TRBV25-1; CDR3nt: TGTGCCAGCGGCTCACGGGGAATCGGTGAGCAGTTCTTC; CDR3aa: CASGSRGIGEQFF
j_gene: TRBJ2-3; d_gene: TRBD2; abundance: few; v_gene: TRBV7-9; CDR3nt: TGTGCCAGCAGCTCCGGGACTAGGGGAGATACGCAGTATTTT; CDR3aa: CASSSGTRGDTQYF
j_gene: TRBJ2-2; d_gene: TRBD2; abundance: -; v_gene: TRBV5-6; CDR3nt: TGTGCCAGCAGCTTGGTTGCTAGCGGGGGGCCAACTGACACCGGGGAGCTGTTTTTT; CDR3aa: CASSLVASGGPTDTGELFF
j_gene: TRBJ2-5; d_gene: -; abundance: once; v_gene: TRBV4-1; CDR3nt: TGCGCCAGCAGCCAAGAGGTGGGCAGGGCTCAAGAGACCCAGTACTTC; CDR3aa: CASSQEVGRAQETQYF
j_gene: TRBJ1-3; d_gene: -; abundance: -; v_gene: TRBV5-1; CDR3nt: TGCGCCAGCAGCTTTGACGGAGGAGGCTCTGGAAACACCATATATTTT; CDR3aa: CASSFDGGGSGNTIYF
j_gene: TRBJ2-7; d_gene: TRBD1; abundance: -; v_gene: TRBV30; CDR3nt: TGTGCCTGGAGTGACAGGGGGAACGAGCAGTACTTC; CDR3aa: CAWSDRGNEQYF
j_gene: TRBJ1-1; d_gene: TRBD1; abundance: once; v_gene: TRBV7-9; CDR3nt: TGTGCCAGCAGCTTACAGGGGGGGAACACTGAAGCTTTCTTT; CDR3aa: CASSLQGGNTEAFF
j_gene: TRBJ2-3; d_gene: -; abundance: -; v_gene: TRBV7-3; CDR3nt: TGTGCCAGCAGCCCCGGGGAAAGCACAGATACGCAGTATTTT; CDR3aa: CASSPGESTDTQYF
j_gene: TRBJ2-2; d_gene: -; abundance: -; v_gene: TRBV28; CDR3nt: TGTGCCAGCGGGTCGGGACAGAACACCGGGGAGCTGTTTTTT; CDR3aa: CASGSGQNTGELFF
j_gene: TRBJ2-1; d_gene: -; abundance: -; v_gene: TRBV7-2; CDR3nt: TGTGCCAGCAGCAGACAGCCAGGGGATGAGCAGTTCTTC; CDR3aa: CASSRQPGDEQFF
j_gene: TRBJ2-5; d_gene: -; abundance: -; v_gene: TRBV7-3; CDR3nt: TGTGCCAGCAGCCCCACGACAGGCCAAGAGACCCAGTACTTC; CDR3aa: CASSPTTGQETQYF
j_gene: TRBJ1-4; d_gene: TRBD1; abundance: -; v_gene: TRBV5-6; CDR3nt: TGTGCCAGCAGCTTTAGGGACAGAGTTGAAAAACTGTTTTTT; CDR3aa: CASSFRDRVEKLFF
j_gene: TRBJ1-2; d_gene: TRBD1; abundance: -; v_gene: TRBV5-6; CDR3nt: TGTGCCAGCAGCTTAAGATCCACAGGGGTGGAGGGCTACACCTTC; CDR3aa: CASSLRSTGVEGYTF
j_gene: TRBJ1-2; d_gene: -; abundance: few; v_gene: TRBV4-2; CDR3nt: TGTGCCAGCAGCCAAGAACGCACCGGCGGCTATGGCTACACCTTC; CDR3aa: CASSQERTGGYGYTF
j_gene: TRBJ1-3; d_gene: -; abundance: -; v_gene: TRBV18; CDR3nt: TGTGCCAGCTCACCCACCGTCCGCTCTGGAAACACCATATATTTT; CDR3aa: CASSPTVRSGNTIYF
j_gene: TRBJ1-6; d_gene: -; abundance: -; v_gene: TRBV4-2; CDR3nt: TGTGCCAGCAGCCAAGATGACCACACCGGTGGGAATTCACCCCTCCACTTT; CDR3aa: CASSQDDHTGGNSPLHF
j_gene: TRBJ1-4; d_gene: -; abundance: -; v_gene: TRBV7-9; CDR3nt: TGTGCCAGCAGCCTTAACTCGGCGACACCTGAAAAACTGTTTTTT; CDR3aa: CASSLNSATPEKLFF
j_gene: TRBJ2-3; d_gene: TRBD2; abundance: -; v_gene: TRBV18; CDR3nt: TGTGCCAGCTCACCAGGGAGTAGCGGGGGTGCAGATACGCAGTATTTT; CDR3aa: CASSPGSSGGADTQYF
j_gene: TRBJ1-2; d_gene: -; abundance: few; v_gene: TRBV19; CDR3nt: TGTGCCAGTAGTATAGGTGCGGGGATTTATGGCTACACCTTC; CDR3aa: CASSIGAGIYGYTF
j_gene: TRBJ1-5; d_gene: -; abundance: -; v_gene: TRBV15; CDR3nt: TGCGCCACCAGCAGAGATATTGGACTAGGGGTCCATCAGCCCCAGCATTTT; CDR3aa: CATSRDIGLGVHQPQHF
j_gene: TRBJ2-1; d_gene: -; abundance: -; v_gene: TRBV30; CDR3nt: TGTGCCTGGAGTGTGGGAAGGAGCTCCTACAATGAGCAGTTCTTC; CDR3aa: CAWSVGRSSYNEQFF
j_gene: TRBJ1-1; d_gene: TRBD1; abundance: -; v_gene: TRBV7-8; CDR3nt: TGTGCCAGCAGCTTCCGGACAGGGTGGAACACTGAAGCTTTCTTT; CDR3aa: CASSFRTGWNTEAFF
j_gene: TRBJ2-6; d_gene: -; abundance: -; v_gene: TRBV19; CDR3nt: TGTGCCAGTAGTATGGGGGGGGCCTCTGGGGCCAACGTCCTGACTTTC; CDR3aa: CASSMGGASGANVLTF
j_gene: TRBJ2-3; d_gene: -; abundance: -; v_gene: TRBV5-1; CDR3nt: TGCGCCAGCAGCTTGGGGTGGGTTGGAACAGATACGCAGTATTTT; CDR3aa: CASSLGWVGTDTQYF
j_gene: TRBJ2-4; d_gene: -; abundance: -; v_gene: TRBV13; CDR3nt: TGTGCCAGCAGCTTAAAGTCAGGCCTAGCCAAAAACATTCAGTACTTC; CDR3aa: CASSLKSGLAKNIQYF
j_gene: TRBJ2-5; d_gene: -; abundance: once; v_gene: TRBV5-1; CDR3nt: TGCGCCAGCAGCTTGGGGCTGGAAGAGACCCAGTACTTC; CDR3aa: CASSLGLEETQYF
j_gene: TRBJ2-5; d_gene: -; abundance: -; v_gene: TRBV5-1; CDR3nt: TGCGCCAGCAGAAGGAAAACAGGGGGGGAAGAGACCCAGTACTTC; CDR3aa: CASRRKTGGEETQYF